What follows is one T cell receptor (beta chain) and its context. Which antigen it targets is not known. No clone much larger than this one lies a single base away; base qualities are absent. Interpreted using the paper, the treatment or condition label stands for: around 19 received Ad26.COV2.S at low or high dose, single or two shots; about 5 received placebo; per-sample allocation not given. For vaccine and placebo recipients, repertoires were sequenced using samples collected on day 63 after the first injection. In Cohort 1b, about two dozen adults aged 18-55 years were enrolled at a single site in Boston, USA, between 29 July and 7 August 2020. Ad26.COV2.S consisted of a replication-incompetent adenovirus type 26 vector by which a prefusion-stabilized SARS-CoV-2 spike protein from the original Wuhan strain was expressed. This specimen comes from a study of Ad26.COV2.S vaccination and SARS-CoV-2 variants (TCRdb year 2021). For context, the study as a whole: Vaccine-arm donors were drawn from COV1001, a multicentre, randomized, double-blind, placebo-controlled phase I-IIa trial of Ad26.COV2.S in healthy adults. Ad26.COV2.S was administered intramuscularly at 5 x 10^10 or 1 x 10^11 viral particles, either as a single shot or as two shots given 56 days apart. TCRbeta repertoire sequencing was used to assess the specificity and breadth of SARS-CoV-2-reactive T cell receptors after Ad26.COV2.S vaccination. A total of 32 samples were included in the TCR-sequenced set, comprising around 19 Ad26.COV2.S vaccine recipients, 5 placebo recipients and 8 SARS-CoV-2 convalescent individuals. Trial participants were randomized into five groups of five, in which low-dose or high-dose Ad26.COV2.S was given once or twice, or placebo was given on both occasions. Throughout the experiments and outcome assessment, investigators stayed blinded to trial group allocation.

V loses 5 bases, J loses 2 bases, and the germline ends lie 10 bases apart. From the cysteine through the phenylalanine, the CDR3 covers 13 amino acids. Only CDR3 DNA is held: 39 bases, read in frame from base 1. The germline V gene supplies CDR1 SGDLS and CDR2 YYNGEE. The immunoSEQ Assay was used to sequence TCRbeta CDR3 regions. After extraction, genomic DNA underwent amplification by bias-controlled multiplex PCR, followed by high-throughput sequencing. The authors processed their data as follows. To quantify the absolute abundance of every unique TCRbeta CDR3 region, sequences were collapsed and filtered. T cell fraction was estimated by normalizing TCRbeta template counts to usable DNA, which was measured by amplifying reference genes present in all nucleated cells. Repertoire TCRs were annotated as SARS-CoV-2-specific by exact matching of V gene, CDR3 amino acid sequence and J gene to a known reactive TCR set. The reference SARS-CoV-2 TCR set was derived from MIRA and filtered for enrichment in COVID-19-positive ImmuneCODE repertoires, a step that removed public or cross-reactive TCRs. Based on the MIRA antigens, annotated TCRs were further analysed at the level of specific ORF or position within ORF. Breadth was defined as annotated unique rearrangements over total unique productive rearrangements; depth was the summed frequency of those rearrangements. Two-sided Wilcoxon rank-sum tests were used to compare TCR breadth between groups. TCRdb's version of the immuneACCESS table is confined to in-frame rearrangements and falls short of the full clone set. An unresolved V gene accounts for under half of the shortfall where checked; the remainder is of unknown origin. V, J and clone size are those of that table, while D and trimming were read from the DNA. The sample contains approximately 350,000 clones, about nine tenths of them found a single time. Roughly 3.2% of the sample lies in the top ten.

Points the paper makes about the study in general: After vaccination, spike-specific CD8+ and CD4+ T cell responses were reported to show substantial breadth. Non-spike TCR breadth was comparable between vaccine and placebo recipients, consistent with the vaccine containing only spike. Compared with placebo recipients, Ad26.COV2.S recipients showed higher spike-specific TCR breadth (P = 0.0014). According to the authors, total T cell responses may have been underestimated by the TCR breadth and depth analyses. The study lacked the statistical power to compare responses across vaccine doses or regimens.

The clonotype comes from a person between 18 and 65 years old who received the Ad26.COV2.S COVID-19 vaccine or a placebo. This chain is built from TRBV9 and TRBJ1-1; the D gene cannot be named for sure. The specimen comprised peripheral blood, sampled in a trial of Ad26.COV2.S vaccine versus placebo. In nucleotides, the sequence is TGTGCCAGCAGTCCGACACCAAACACTGAAGCTTTCTTT. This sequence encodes CASSPTPNTEAFF.